A selection of T cell receptor beta chains follows, all from one sample in a study of cytomegalovirus exposure and HLA in healthy donors. Here immunoSEQ multiplex PCR was the method, and the copy in TCRdb shows in-frame clones only, minus some. The sample yields about 130,000 clones, 55% to 75% seen once. The sample comprised PBMCs. These receptors came from a man aged 30 to 45 in good health and CMV-seronegative. Each CDR3 is given with its conserved first and last residue. The order of the fields is clone size, V gene, J gene, CDR3 protein. Not every row has a clone size; where given, it reads once, few, many or a size class.

>.|TRBV6-6|TRBJ2-2
CASSYSIQGASGELFF
>.|TRBV13|TRBJ2-1
CASSLNGEQFF
>.|TRBV10-3|TRBJ1-3
CAITSTGLGNTIYF
>.|TRBV28|TRBJ1-1
CASSPRATEAFF
>.|TRBV28|TRBJ2-3
CASRPLLATDTQYF
>few|TRBV5-6|TRBJ2-3
CASSLDRGGDTQYF
>few|TRBV19|TRBJ1-5
CASSVRTGSGGQPQHF
>.|TRBV10-1|TRBJ2-7
CASNNDGTGGLYEQYF
>.|TRBV15|TRBJ1-3
CATSSVGGGNTIYF
>.|TRBV2|TRBJ1-2
CASSDARDRYGYTF
>.|TRBV11-2|TRBJ1-6
CASSLGGVNNSPLHF
>.|TRBV5-1|TRBJ2-7
CASSFLPSGGTSYEQYF
>.|TRBV6-5|TRBJ2-4
CASSGGTENIQYF
>.|TRBV5-1|.
CASSRTGSYEQYF
>.|TRBV9|TRBJ2-7
CASSTGGGQRAEQYF
>.|TRBV5-4|TRBJ2-7
CASSSRKSGGSSYEQYF
>.|TRBV10-3|TRBJ2-6
CAIGGETGANVLTF
>few|TRBV11-2|TRBJ2-1
CASSSPQTFSGHYNEQFF
>.|TRBV4-1|TRBJ2-2
CASSQGGTGELFF
>.|TRBV2|TRBJ2-1
CASRGTSEYNEQFF
>.|TRBV5-6|TRBJ2-7
CASSRVSAVYEQYF
>.|TRBV7-9|TRBJ1-6
CSSSLAARVSNNSPLHF
>few|TRBV10-2|TRBJ2-5
CASSEAVQVQYF
>.|TRBV6-1|TRBJ1-2
CASSEAWVGADGYTF
>.|TRBV6-6|TRBJ2-7
CASSYLAGADEQYF
>few|TRBV4-1|TRBJ1-1
CASSQSWADTEAFF
>.|TRBV27|.
CASSLGGGYEQYF
>few|TRBV18|TRBJ2-5
CASSLTISGEETQYF
>once|TRBV5-4|TRBJ1-1
CASSLPTGGAMGEAFF
>.|TRBV2|TRBJ1-1
CASTVRENTEAFF
>.|TRBV19|TRBJ1-1
CASSPGTVYTEAFF
>.|TRBV14|TRBJ1-2
CASSQEMGRVELSYGYTF
>.|TRBV19|TRBJ1-2
CASSKTSGTLPGGIYGYTF
>.|TRBV19|TRBJ1-2
CASSILGQPYGYTF
>once|TRBV5-1|TRBJ2-3
CASSSGLAASTDTQYF
>.|TRBV19|TRBJ1-2
CASTAYRGNYGYTF
>.|TRBV6-5|TRBJ2-1
CASSRTGGLVEQFF
>once|TRBV5-6|TRBJ2-3
CASSLTSGVLTDTQYF
>.|TRBV6-6|TRBJ1-1
CASSPDGYTEAFF
>.|TRBV4-3|TRBJ2-3
CASSRVSGSTDTQYF
>.|TRBV5-1|TRBJ1-1
CASQAGSGMNTEAFF
>once|TRBV5-4|TRBJ2-7
CASSPGDSKTYEQYF
>.|TRBV28|.
CASSFPIDREVSYEQYF
>few|TRBV27|TRBJ1-2
CASKSTDGGYTF
>few|TRBV14|TRBJ1-1
CASSPHGGGEAFF